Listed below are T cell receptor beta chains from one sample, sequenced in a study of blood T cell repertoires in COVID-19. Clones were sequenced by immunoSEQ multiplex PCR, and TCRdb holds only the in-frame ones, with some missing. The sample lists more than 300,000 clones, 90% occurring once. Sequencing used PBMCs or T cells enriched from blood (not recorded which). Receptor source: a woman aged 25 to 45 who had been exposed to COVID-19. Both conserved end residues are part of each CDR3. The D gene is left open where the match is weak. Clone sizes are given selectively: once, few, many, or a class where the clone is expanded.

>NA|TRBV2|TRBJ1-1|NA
TGTGCCAGCAGGTTTACTGACAGGACGGCTTTCTTT
CASRFTDRTAFF
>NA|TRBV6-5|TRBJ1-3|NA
TGTGCCACATGCCCAGACTCTGGAAACACCATATATTTT
CATCPDSGNTIYF
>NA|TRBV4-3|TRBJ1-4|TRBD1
TGCGCCAGCAGCCAAAACAGGGGGCGGGATGAAAAACTGTTTTTT
CASSQNRGRDEKLFF
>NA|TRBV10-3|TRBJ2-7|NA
TGTGCCATCAGTGAGTCGGAGCTCCACGAGCAGTACTTC
CAISESELHEQYF
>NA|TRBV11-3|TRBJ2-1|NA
TGTGCCAGCAGCCCCGGACTCGGGGATTACAGTGAGCAGTTCTTC
CASSPGLGDYSEQFF
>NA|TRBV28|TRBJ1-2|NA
TGTGCCAGCAGTTTACGCACAGGCTATGGCTACACCTTC
CASSLRTGYGYTF
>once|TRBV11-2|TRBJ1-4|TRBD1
TGTGCCAGCACCCGGACAGGAGCCTATGAAAAACTGTTTTTT
CASTRTGAYEKLFF
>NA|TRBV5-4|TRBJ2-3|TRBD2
TGTGCCAGCAGCCGGGGTAGCGGGGGGATCACAGATACGCAGTATTTT
CASSRGSGGITDTQYF
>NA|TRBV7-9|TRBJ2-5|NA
TGTGCCAGCAGCTTAGCAGGGAGTGAGACCCAGTACTTC
CASSLAGSETQYF
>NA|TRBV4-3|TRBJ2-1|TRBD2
TGCGCCAGCAGCCAATCCGGCCTAGCGGGGGGAGGAGGGCAGTTCTTC
CASSQSGLAGGGGQFF
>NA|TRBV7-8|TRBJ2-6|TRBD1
TGTGCCAGCAGCTTAAGGACAGGGTTCCACTCTGGGGCCAACGTCCTGACTTTC
CASSLRTGFHSGANVLTF
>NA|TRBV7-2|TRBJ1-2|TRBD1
TGTGCCAGCAGCTCTTCCAGGGGGCCCGGCTACACCTTC
CASSSSRGPGYTF
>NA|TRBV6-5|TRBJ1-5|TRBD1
TGTGCCAGCAGTTGGGGACAGGGACGGAATCAGCCCCAGCATTTT
CASSWGQGRNQPQHF
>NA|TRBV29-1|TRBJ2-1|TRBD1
TGCAGCGCGGGGACAGGTGAAAATGAGCAGTTCTTC
CSAGTGENEQFF
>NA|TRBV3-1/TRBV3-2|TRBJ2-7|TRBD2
TGTGCCAGCAGCCAAGTCCCCTATCGGGGACTACCCTACGAGCAGTACTTC
CASSQVPYRGLPYEQYF
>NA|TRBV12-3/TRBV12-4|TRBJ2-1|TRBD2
TGTGCCAGCAGGCGGGGGGGCTACAATGAGCAGTTCTTC
CASRRGGYNEQFF
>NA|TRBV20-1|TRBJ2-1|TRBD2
TGCAGTGCTAGTGGGCTCGGCGGGGGGGACCTCCTACGGTCCTACAATGAGCAGTTCTTC
CSASGLGGGDLLRSYNEQFF
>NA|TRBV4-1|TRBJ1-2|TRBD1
TGCGCCAGCAGCCAAGGGTGGGACAGGGGGCACGACTATGGCTACACCTTC
CASSQGWDRGHDYGYTF
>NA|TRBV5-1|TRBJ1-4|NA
TGCGCCAGCAGCTTGGCACCGGAGGCGACTAATGAAAAACTGTTTTTT
CASSLAPEATNEKLFF
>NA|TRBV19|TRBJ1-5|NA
TGTGCCAGTAGTAGGAGCGGGGTTCGGGTTCAGCCCCAGCATTTT
CASSRSGVRVQPQHF
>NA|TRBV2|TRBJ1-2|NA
TGTGCCAGCACCCTCCAGGGGCGGTATGGCTACACCTTC
CASTLQGRYGYTF
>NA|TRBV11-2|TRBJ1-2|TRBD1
TGTGCCAGCAGCTTAGTCGGACAGGCCTATGGCTACACCTTC
CASSLVGQAYGYTF
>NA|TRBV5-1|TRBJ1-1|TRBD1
TGCGCCAGCTCTACTAGGACAGGCCTAGTCGCTGAAGCTTTCTTT
CASSTRTGLVAEAFF
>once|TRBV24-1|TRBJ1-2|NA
TGTGCCACCAGTGATTCACAGAACTATGGCTACACCTTC
CATSDSQNYGYTF
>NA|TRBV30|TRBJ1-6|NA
TGTGCCTGGAGTGCAGGTTCACCCCTCCACTTT
CAWSAGSPLHF
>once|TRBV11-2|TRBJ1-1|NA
TGTGCCAGCAGCGAACCCAAGGGGGGGGCTTTCTTT
CASSEPKGGAFF
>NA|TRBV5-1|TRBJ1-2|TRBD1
TGCGCCAGCAGCGAAGACAGGGTTCGCGGCTACACCTTC
CASSEDRVRGYTF
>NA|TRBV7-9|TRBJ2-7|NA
TGTGCCAGCAGCATGAAAGGAGCCATCTACGAGCAGTACTTC
CASSMKGAIYEQYF
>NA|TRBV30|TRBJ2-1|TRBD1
TGTGCCTACTACCTAGGACAGGGCGATGAGCAGTTCTTC
CAYYLGQGDEQFF
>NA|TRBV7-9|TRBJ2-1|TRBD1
TGTGCCAGCAGTCCCGGGACAGGGATTGTCAATGAGCAGTTCTTC
CASSPGTGIVNEQFF
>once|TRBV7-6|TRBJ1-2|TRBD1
TGTGCCAGCAGCCCACGGACAGGGGACCCCTATGGCTACACCTTC
CASSPRTGDPYGYTF
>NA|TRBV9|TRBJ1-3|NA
TGTGCCAGCAGCGTAGATGGAGGTCCTAATTCGGGAAACACCATATATTTT
CASSVDGGPNSGNTIYF
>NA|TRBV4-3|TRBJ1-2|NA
TGCGCCAGCAGCCGGAAAGAGGGGGAAGGGGGCTACACCTTC
CASSRKEGEGGYTF
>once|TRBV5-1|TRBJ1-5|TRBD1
TGCGCCAGCAGCCCAGGGACAGGGGGCGTGGGGCAGCCCCAGCATTTT
CASSPGTGGVGQPQHF
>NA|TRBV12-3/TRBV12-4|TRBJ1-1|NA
TGTGCCAGCAGCGAGACAGGGAACACTGAAGCTTTCTTT
CASSETGNTEAFF
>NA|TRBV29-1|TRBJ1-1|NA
TGCAGCGTTTTTTCCGGCCCGGAGGCGATATGGAACACTGAAGCTTTCTTT
CSVFSGPEAIWNTEAFF
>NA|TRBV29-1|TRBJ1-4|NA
TGCAGCGTTGGCGCTAATGAAAAACTGTTTTTT
CSVGANEKLFF
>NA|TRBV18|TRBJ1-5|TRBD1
TGTGCCAGCTCACTAGGGACAGCTTATAGCAATCAGCCCCAGCATTTT
CASSLGTAYSNQPQHF
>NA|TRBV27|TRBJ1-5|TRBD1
TGTGCCAGCAGTGACAGGGTTAGCAATCAGCCCCAGCATTTT
CASSDRVSNQPQHF
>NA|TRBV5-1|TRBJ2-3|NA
TGCGCCAGCAGCTTGACAGGGACAGATACGCAGTATTTT
CASSLTGTDTQYF
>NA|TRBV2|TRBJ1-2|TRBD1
TGTGCCGGGGGGACAGGTTATGGCTACACCTTC
CAGGTGYGYTF
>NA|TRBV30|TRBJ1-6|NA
TGTGCCTGGAGTGGGCAGGCGTATAATTCACCCCTCCACTTT
CAWSGQAYNSPLHF
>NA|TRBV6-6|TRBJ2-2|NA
TGTGCCAGCAGTCCCCCGGCGGGGGCCTTAGGGCTTGGCGGGGAGCTGTTTTTT
CASSPPAGALGLGGELFF
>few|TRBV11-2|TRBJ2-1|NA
TGTGCCAGCAGCTCAACCGGCAGGGCCCCACCGTATAATGAGCAGTTCTTC
CASSSTGRAPPYNEQFF
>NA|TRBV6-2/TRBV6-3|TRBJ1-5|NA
TGTGCCAGCAGTTACTCTACAGGGCAGCCCCAGCATTTT
CASSYSTGQPQHF
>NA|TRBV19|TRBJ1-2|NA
TGTGCCAGTAGTATCATAGGGGGAAACTATGGCTACACCTTC
CASSIIGGNYGYTF
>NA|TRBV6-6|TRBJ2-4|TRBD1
TGTGCCAGCAGTCGGCCGGGACAGGTCCCCACTGGGCAGGTGAACATTCAGTACTTC
CASSRPGQVPTGQVNIQYF
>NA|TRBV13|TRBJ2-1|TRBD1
TGTGCCAGCAGATTCCGTGGACAGGGCTACAATGAGCAGTTCTTC
CASRFRGQGYNEQFF
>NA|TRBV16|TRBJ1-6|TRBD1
TGTGCCAGCAGACTCGGACAGGGGAGGAATTCACCCCTCCACTTT
CASRLGQGRNSPLHF
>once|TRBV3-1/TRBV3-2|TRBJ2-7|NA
TGTGCCAGCAGCCAAGATTATCCAGGGTGGTTGTACTTC
CASSQDYPGWLYF
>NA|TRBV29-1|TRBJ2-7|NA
TGCAGCGTCGACCGATTGGGACACGGAGTAGGCGAGCAGTACTTC
CSVDRLGHGVGEQYF
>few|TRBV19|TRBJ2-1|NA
TGTGCCAGTAGTATAGTAGGGAGCCCCTACAATGAGCAGTTCTTC
CASSIVGSPYNEQFF
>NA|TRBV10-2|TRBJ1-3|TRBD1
TGCGCCAGCAGAGAGTCGACAGGGCTTGGAAACACCATATATTTT
CASRESTGLGNTIYF